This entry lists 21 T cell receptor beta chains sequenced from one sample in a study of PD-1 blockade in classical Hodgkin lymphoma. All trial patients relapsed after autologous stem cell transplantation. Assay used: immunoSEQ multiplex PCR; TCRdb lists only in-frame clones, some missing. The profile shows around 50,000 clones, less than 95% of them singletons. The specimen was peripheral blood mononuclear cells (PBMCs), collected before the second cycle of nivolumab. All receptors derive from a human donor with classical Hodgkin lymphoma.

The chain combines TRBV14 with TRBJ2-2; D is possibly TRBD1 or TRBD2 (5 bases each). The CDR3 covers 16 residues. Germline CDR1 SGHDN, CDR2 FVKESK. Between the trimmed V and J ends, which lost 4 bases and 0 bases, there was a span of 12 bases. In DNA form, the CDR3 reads TGTGCCAGCAGCCGCAACTGGGACCCGAACACCGGGGAGCTGTTTTTT. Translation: CASSRNWDPNTGELFF. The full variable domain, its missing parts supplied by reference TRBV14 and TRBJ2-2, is EAGVTQFPSHSVIEKGQTVTLRCDPISGHDNLYWYRRVMGKEIKFLLHFVKESKQDESGMPNNRFLAERTGGTYSTLKVQPAELEDSGVYFCASSRNWDPNTGELFFGEGSRLTVL.

CDR3 sequence: CASSLDRIANTEAFF. The CDR3 DNA reads as TGTGCCAGCTCCCTCGACAGGATTGCGAACACTGAAGCTTTCTTT. The V call is TRBV18, the J call TRBJ1-1, with D possibly matching TRBD1 (6 bases). The V gene's germline CDR1 is KGHSH and CDR2 LQKENI. The CDR3 runs to 15 residues. V shed 6 bases and J shed 1 base, with 15 bases lying between them. Together with reference TRBV18 and TRBJ1-1, the CDR3 gives the full variable domain: NAGVMQNPRHLVRRRGQEARLRCSPMKGHSHVYWYRQLPEEGLKFMVYLQKENIIDESGMPKERFSAEFPKEGPSILRIQQVVRGDSAAYFCASSLDRIANTEAFFGQGTRLTVV.

The chain's CDR3 is CASSGRTGESSPLHF. CDR3 DNA sequence: TGTGCCAGCAGCGGACGGACAGGGGAGAGTTCACCCCTCCACTTT. The chain is built from TRBV7-9 and TRBJ1-6, with 9 bases that match TRBD1. The V segment lost 5 bases and the J segment 9 bases; nucleotides outside the gene matches: 8. This CDR3 region has 15 residues. From germline, CDR1 is SEHNR and CDR2 FQNEAQ (reference sequence).

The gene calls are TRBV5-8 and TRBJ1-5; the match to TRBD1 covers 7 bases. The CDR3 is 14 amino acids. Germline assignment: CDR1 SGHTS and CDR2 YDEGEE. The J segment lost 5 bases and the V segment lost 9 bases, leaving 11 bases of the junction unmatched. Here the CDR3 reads CATFGRQGDQPQHF. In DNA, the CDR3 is TGTGCCACCTTTGGACGACAGGGAGATCAGCCCCAGCATTTT.

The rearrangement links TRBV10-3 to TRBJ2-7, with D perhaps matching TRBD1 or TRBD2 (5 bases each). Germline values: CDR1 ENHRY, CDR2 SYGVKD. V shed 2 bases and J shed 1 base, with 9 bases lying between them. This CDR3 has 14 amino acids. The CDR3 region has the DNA TGTGCCATCAGTGAGGGGACCGAGTCCTACGAGCAGTACTTC. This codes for CAISEGTESYEQYF.

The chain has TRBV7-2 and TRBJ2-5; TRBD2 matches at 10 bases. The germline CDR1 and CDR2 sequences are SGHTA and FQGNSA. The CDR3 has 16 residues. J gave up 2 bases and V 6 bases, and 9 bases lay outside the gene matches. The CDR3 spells CASRLAGLGEQETQYF. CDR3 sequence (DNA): TGTGCCAGCAGACTAGCGGGACTCGGTGAACAAGAGACCCAGTACTTC.

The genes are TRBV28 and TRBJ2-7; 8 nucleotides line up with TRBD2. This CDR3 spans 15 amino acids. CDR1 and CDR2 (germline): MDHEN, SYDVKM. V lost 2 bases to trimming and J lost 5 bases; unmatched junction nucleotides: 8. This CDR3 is CASSLRGRYPNEQYF. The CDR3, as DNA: TGTGCCAGCAGTTTACGCGGGAGGTATCCTAACGAGCAGTACTTC.

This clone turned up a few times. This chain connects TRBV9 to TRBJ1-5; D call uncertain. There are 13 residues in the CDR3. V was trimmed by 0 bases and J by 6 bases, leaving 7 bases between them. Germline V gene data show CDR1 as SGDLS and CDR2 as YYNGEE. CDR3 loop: CASSVAQGQPQHF. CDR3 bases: TGTGCCAGCAGCGTAGCACAAGGTCAGCCCCAGCATTTT.

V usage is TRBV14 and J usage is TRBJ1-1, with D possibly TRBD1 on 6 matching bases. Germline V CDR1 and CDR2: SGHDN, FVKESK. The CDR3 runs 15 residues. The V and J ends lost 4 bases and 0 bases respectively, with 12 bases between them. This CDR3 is CASSPTGQMNTEAFF. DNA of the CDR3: TGTGCCAGCAGCCCCACGGGACAAATGAACACTGAAGCTTTCTTT.

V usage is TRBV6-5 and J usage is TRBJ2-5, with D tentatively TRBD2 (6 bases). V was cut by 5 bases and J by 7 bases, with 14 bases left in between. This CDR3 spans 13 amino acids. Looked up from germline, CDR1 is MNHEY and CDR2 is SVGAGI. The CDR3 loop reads CASSPGTPGTQYF. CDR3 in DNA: TGTGCCAGCAGTCCTGGGACTCCCGGGACCCAGTACTTC.

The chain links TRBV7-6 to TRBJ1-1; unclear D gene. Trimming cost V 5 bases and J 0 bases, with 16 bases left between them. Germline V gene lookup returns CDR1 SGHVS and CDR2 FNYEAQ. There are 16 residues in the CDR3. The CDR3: CASSRPSGAMNTEAFF. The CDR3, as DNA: TGTGCCAGCAGCCGGCCGTCTGGCGCGATGAACACTGAAGCTTTCTTT.

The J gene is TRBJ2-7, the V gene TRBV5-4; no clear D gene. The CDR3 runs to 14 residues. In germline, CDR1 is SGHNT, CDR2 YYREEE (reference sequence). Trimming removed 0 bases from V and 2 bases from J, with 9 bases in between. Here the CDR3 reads CASSLEQRPYEQYF. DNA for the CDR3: TGTGCCAGCAGCTTGGAACAGCGACCCTACGAGCAGTACTTC.

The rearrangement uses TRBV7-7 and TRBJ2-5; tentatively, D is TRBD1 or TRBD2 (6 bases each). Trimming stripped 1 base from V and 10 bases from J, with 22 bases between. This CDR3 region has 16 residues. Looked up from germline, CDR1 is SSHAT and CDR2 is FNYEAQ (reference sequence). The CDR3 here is CASSLGGAPVKSIQYF. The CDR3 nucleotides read TGTGCCAGCAGCTTAGGGGGGGCCCCAGTTAAGTCGATCCAGTACTTC.

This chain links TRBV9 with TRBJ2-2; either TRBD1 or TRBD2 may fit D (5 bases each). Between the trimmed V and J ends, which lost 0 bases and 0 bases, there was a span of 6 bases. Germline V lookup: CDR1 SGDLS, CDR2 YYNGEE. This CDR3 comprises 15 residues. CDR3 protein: CASSVGGSNTGELFF. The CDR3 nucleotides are TGTGCCAGCAGCGTAGGGGGGTCGAACACCGGGGAGCTGTTTTTT. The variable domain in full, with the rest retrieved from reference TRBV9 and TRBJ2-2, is DSGVTQTPKHLITATGQRVTLRCSPRSGDLSVYWYQQSLDQGLQFLIQYYNGEERAKGNILERFSAQQFPDLHSELNLSSLELGDSALYFCASSVGGSNTGELFFGEGSRLTVL.

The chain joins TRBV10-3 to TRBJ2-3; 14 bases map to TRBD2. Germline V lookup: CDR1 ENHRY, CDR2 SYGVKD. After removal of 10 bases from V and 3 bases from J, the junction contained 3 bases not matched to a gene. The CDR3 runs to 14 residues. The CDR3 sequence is CATGTSGRTDTQYF. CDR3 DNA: TGTGCCACGGGGACTAGCGGGAGAACAGATACGCAGTATTTT.

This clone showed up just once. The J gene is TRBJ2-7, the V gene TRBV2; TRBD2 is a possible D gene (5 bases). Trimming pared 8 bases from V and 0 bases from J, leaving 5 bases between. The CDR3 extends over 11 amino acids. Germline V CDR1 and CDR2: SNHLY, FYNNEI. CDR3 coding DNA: TGTGCCAGCGGGAGCTCCTACGAGCAGTACTTC. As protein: CASGSSYEQYF.

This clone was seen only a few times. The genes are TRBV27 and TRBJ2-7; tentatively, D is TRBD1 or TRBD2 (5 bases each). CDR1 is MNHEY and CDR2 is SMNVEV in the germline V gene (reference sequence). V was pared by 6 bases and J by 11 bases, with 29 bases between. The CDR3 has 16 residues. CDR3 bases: TGTGCCAGCAGCCAAACCGGGGCCCCGTCTCCGTCTGGGAAGTACTTC. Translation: CASSQTGAPSPSGKYF.

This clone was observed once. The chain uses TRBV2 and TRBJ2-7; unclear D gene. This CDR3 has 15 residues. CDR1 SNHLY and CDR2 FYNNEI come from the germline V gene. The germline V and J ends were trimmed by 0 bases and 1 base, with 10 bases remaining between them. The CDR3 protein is CASSEALRQSYEQYF. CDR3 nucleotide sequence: TGTGCCAGCAGTGAAGCGCTTCGGCAGTCCTACGAGCAGTACTTC.

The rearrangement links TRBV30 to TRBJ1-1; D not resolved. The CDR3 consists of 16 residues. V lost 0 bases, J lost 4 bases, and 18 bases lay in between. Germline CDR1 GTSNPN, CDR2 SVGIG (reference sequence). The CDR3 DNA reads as TGTGCCTGGAGTGTATTCCGGGCTTTGGGCAGCACTGAAGCTTTCTTT. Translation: CAWSVFRALGSTEAFF.

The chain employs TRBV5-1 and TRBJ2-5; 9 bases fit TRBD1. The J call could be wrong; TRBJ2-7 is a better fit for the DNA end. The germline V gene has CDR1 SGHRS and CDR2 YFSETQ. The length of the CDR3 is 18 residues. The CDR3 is CASSLAHLGQGAPYEQYF. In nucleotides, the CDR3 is TGCGCCAGCAGCTTGGCACATTTGGGACAGGGAGCCCCCTACGAGCAGTACTTC.

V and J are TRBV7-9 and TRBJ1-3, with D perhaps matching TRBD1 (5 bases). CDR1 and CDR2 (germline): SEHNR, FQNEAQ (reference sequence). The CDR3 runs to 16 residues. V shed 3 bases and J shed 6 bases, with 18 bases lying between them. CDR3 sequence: CASSFQGVHPANTIYF. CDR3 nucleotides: TGTGCCAGCAGCTTCCAAGGGGTCCATCCTGCAAACACCATATATTTT.